This T cell receptor (beta chain) was identified in a study of T-cell memory formation after mild COVID-19 (dated by TCRdb to the early 2020s). Regarding the complete study: TCR sequence clusters from the two donors were largely donor specific. Longitudinal TCRalpha and TCRbeta repertoire sequencing tracked T-cell clones expanding and contracting after mild COVID-19 in a couple of donors. Two young, previously healthy adult volunteers, one female and one male, were included in the cohort.

These reads were obtained on an Illumina NovaSeq 6000. TCRalpha and TCRbeta cDNA libraries were built by 5'RACE with constant-segment primers, adding sample barcodes and unique molecular identifiers. RNA was extracted from every sample with Trizol reagent. Libraries were amplified in two PCR steps, with a second sample barcode and Illumina TruSeq adapters added in the second step. Libraries were sequenced on an Illumina NovaSeq with 2 x 150 bp paired-end reads. Regarding the original processing steps: With migec v1.2.7, reads were demultiplexed and then collapsed into UMI-guided consensus sequences. Using mixcr v2.1.11, UMI consensuses were aligned to TRA and TRB V and J templates and then assembled into clonotypes. Clonotypes were classified as expanded or contracted when called significant by both edgeR and NoisET, with noise models trained on biological replicates. For edgeR calls, the thresholds were a false discovery rate-adjusted p below 0.01 and a log2 fold-change of 1. As an exploratory analysis of dynamics, PCA with hierarchical clustering was applied to max-normalized trajectories of the 1000 most abundant clonotypes. Each responding clone was given a CD4 or CD8 phenotype based on the CD4+ and CD8+ repertoires, which had been sequenced separately. Using fastp at Q25 and MiXCR, TCRdb reprocessed the public reads and kept productive beta chains. Each CDR3 protein appears once, grouped with its most common genes and DNA. What appears here as the V and J calls and clone size reflects TCRdb's work, not the paper's. The sample table lists about 110,000 distinct CDR3 sequences, 9.5% to 15% of them with a count of one. The ten largest account for 27% of the sample.

Measured from the cysteine to the phenylalanine, the CDR3 is 16 residues long. Only the CDR3 portion is preserved as DNA: 48 bases, with reading frame beginning at the first base. V is reduced by 4 bases and J by 0 bases, leaving a spacing of 16 bases between them. What the study reported, not specific to this receptor: Whether the second-wave clones peaking on day 37 were SARS-CoV-2 specific was not confirmed. Only two mild cases were covered in the study, and larger cohorts including severe cases with pre-infection samples were considered necessary. Contracting CD4+ clones turned up mainly in the CM and EM memory subsets, whereas EMRA was where CD8+ clones were enriched. Some responding clones were found in pre-infection memory, which suggests that pre-existing cross-reactive memory T cells took part in the SARS-CoV-2 response. Clones contracting from day 15 to 85 had balanced CD4/CD8 phenotypes, while a second wave expanding from day 15 to 37 was biased towards CD4+.

This clonotype was counted between two and nine times. Its antigen is still unknown. No per-base quality is available; no much larger clone lies one base away. Ficoll-Paque density gradient centrifugation was used to isolate PBMCs. Here the chain combines TRBV12-3 or TRBV12-4 and TRBJ2-7; 6 matching bases give a weak D call of TRBD1. Sequencing was carried out using PBMCs or a T cell subset sorted from them (not recorded which). The sequence was obtained from an adult woman who had mild COVID-19 (a few samples of this study predate the infection). The sample titles of this study are shuffled in the database, so cell type and time point are left out; the donor was told from shared clones. The CDR3 reads as follows: CASSSARGHNSYEQYF. Read as DNA, the sequence is TGTGCCAGCAGTTCCGCCAGGGGACACAACTCCTACGAGCAGTACTTC.